Sequencing of this TCR beta chain was carried out in a study of blood T cells in healthy people across ages (dated by TCRdb to 2015 to 2017). Regarding the research as a whole: Template switching captured roughly one uniquely barcoded TCR beta cDNA molecule per two T cells in model experiments. Two additional independent replicas of 1 million unique cDNA reads from the same blood draw were analyzed for two donors (one aged 18 to 30 and one aged 80 or older). The study measured age-related changes in TCR beta repertoire diversity using deep sequencing normalized with unique cDNA molecular identifiers. Donors were grouped into four age groups: young (average approximately 15 years), middle-aged (less than 40), aged (about 60) and long-lived (about 82). Results the study describes overall, beyond this receptor: Because profiling used bulk unsorted PBMCs, naive and antigen-experienced compartments could not be compared conclusively. Because the CMV infection status of the donors was unknown, age-related changes in expanded clonotypes may potentially have been confounded. Estimates of total diversity from one million sequenced T cells were regarded as lower bounds and underestimates. Observed TCR beta diversity per million T cells fell roughly linearly with age, and a significant reduction was already apparent by age around 40. Compared with the aged group, more naive CD4+ T cells, fewer expanded clones and increased TCR diversity were shown by the long-lived group, suggesting age selection. Observed TCR beta diversity correlated strongly with the percentage of naive T cells measured by flow cytometry.

The method behind the library was 5' RACE. The listed sequencing device is Illumina HiSeq 2500. A second PCR of about 7 to 12 cycles was run with a J-beta primer mix and a sample-barcoded 5' primer. A unique molecular identifier was introduced onto each TCR beta cDNA molecule by a template-switch 5' adaptor carrying 12 random nucleotides. At least 2.5 million CDR3-containing paired-end reads were obtained from each sample. First-strand cDNA synthesis was performed from all RNA using the Mint cDNA synthesis kit, with priming by a TRBC-specific oligonucleotide. Following uracil-DNA glycosylase treatment, all cDNA underwent a first 18-cycle PCR with the universal primers M1SS and BC2_uni_R. The published analysis was carried out like this. For normalization, 1 million high-quality reads, each with a distinct molecular identifier, were randomly selected from each sample. Instead of being binned into consensus sequences, reads with shared molecular identifiers were discarded. MiTCR, run with a Q25 quality threshold and the strictest error-elimination algorithm, handled CDR3 identification, clonotype clustering and error correction. A nonparametric unseen species model using Euler transformation provided a lower-bound estimate of total TCR beta diversity. Using fastp at Q25 and MiXCR, TCRdb reprocessed the public reads and kept productive beta chains. One record per CDR3 amino acid sequence lists the most common genes and DNA. The authors' filters were not applied to this entry. Present in this sample are 760,000 or so distinct CDR3 sequences, approximately 25% of which were seen just once. The ten top clones hold around 9.2% of the sample.

This clonotype was counted between two and nine times. The antigen it binds to is not known. It has no much larger one-base neighbor in the sample; base qualities were not kept. The donors were roughly 39 Caucasian individuals from Russia, aged 6 to 90 years, who were systemically healthy. Each donor gave 8 to 10 milliliters of peripheral blood, collected into EDTA-treated Vacutainer tubes. Ficoll-Paque density-gradient centrifugation was used to isolate PBMCs, with at least 6 million obtained per sample. Total RNA was extracted from PBMCs with Trizol reagent, with at least 6 micrograms obtained per sample. Naive CD45RAhigh/CD27high T cell percentages were measured by flow cytometry on a PBMC aliquot from every donor. Germline trimming amounts to 0 bases on V and 9 bases on J, with 13 as the count of junction bases outside the gene matches. The CDR3 sequence holds 17 residues, the cysteine and phenylalanine included. The only DNA kept is the CDR3, 51 bases in frame from the first base. From a lookup of the germline V gene (reference sequence), CDR1 and CDR2 are DFQATT and SNEGSKA.

The sample was also linked to a second study, of T cells of mothers and their children. Reported in the second study: The donors were nine systemically healthy Caucasian individuals, made up of three mothers and their six children. cDNA synthesis used all of the extracted RNA, with roughly 1.5 ug of RNA in each 15 ul reaction. In the second PCR, the M1S primer introduced both the sample barcodes and 2-4 random nucleotides. Over 8 million TCR beta CDR3 reads came from each mother, compared with approximately 3 million reads from each child. TCR recombination output is similarly shaped by thymic selection in related and unrelated pairs, with a minor effect exerted by inherited differences. Normalized repertoire overlap was always slightly but never significantly higher in related than unrelated mother-child pairs. With a sensitivity of 90 to 100 clones per million clonotypes, no persistent microchimeric T cell clones were detected. Deep NGS was used in the study to compare the TCR beta repertoires of mothers and children and to look for features that separate related mother-child pairs from unrelated individuals. The mean age was 40 +/- 4 years for the mothers and around 10 +/- 4 years for the children. After adapters were ligated using NEBNext reagents, the libraries underwent 100+100 nt paired-end sequencing on an Illumina HiSeq 2000. Mother and child libraries were prepared a month apart and sequenced in separate runs to prevent cross-contamination. For each donor, between about 450,000 and 2,300,000 distinct TCR beta clonotypes were identified. Naive TCR beta clonotypes were estimated from low-frequency clonotypes matched to each donor's FACS-determined naive share, without sorting.

The chain links TRBV20-1 with TRBJ2-1; 11 bases in between match TRBD2. The sequencing sample was made of blood. The TCR was taken from a boy younger than 18 in good health. CDR3 loop: CSARENNSGRAYGEQFF. Read as DNA, the sequence is TGCAGTGCTAGAGAGAATAATAGCGGGAGGGCATATGGTGAGCAGTTCTTC.